Listed below are T cell receptor beta chains from one sample, sequenced in a study of T cell responses to AZD1222 COVID-19 vaccine. Repertoires were generated with immunoSEQ multiplex PCR, while TCRdb's copy carries only in-frame clones and drops some. Of around 150,000 clones listed, approximately 92% were seen once; the top ten hold around 3.3%. The source material was peripheral blood, sampled 28 days after the second AZD1222 dose. Receptors were obtained from an adult who received the AZD1222 COVID-19 vaccine. The CDR3 runs from the conserved cysteine through the conserved F or W. The D gene is left open where the match is weak. The size of a clone is reported for some rows only, either as once, few or many, or as a class for expanded clones.

clone size,V gene,J gene,D gene,CDR3 protein,CDR3 DNA
-,TRBV2,TRBJ1-5,-,CASRAVLSNQPQHF,TGTGCCAGCCGGGCAGTTCTGAGCAATCAGCCCCAGCATTTT
-,TRBV6-5,TRBJ2-3,TRBD2,CASIMASGRADTQYF,TGTGCCAGCATCATGGCTAGCGGGAGGGCAGATACGCAGTATTTT
-,TRBV7-3,TRBJ2-1,-,CASSLIGGTAYNEQFF,TGTGCCAGCAGCTTAATAGGCGGGACTGCCTACAATGAGCAGTTCTTC
once,TRBV7-3,TRBJ1-1,TRBD1,CASSSQNEFIRDRGPTEAFF,TGTGCCAGCAGCTCCCAAAATGAATTCATCCGGGACAGGGGACCAACTGAAGCTTTCTTT
-,TRBV6-5,TRBJ1-1,-,CASSLQTNTEAFF,TGTGCCAGCAGTTTGCAAACGAACACTGAAGCTTTCTTT
-,TRBV9,TRBJ1-3,-,CASSGLITGNTIYF,TGTGCCAGCAGCGGACTGATTACTGGAAACACCATATATTTT
once,TRBV7-9,TRBJ2-1,-,CASRQDRDEQFF,TGTGCCAGCAGGCAAGACCGGGATGAGCAGTTCTTC
-,TRBV4-1,TRBJ2-5,-,CASSQDMSLTGETQYF,TGCGCCAGCAGCCAAGATATGTCCCTAACGGGAGAGACCCAGTACTTC
-,TRBV6-5,TRBJ1-5,-,CASKYRESNQPQHF,TGTGCCAGCAAGTACAGGGAAAGCAATCAGCCCCAGCATTTT
-,TRBV3-1/TRBV3-2,TRBJ1-5,-,CASSLSAASSNQPQHF,TGTGCCAGCAGCCTCAGTGCGGCCTCTAGCAATCAGCCCCAGCATTTT
-,TRBV5-4,TRBJ2-1,-,CASSLVMANEQFF,TGTGCCAGCAGCTTGGTGATGGCGAATGAGCAGTTCTTC
-,TRBV4-1,TRBJ2-1,TRBD2,CASSRRLAGPYNEQFF,TGCGCCAGCAGCCGCAGACTAGCGGGGCCTTACAATGAGCAGTTCTTC
-,TRBV13,TRBJ2-3,-,CASSLMASTDTQYF,TGTGCCAGCAGCTTAATGGCTAGCACAGATACGCAGTATTTT
once,TRBV5-1,TRBJ2-1,-,CASSLQPGPHLNEQFF,TGCGCCAGCAGCCTTCAACCGGGACCTCATCTCAATGAGCAGTTCTTC
-,TRBV28,TRBJ2-5,-,CATRGGYQETQYF,TGTGCCACCAGAGGGGGTTACCAAGAGACCCAGTACTTC
-,TRBV6-5,TRBJ1-3,-,CASRPERGSGNTIYF,TGTGCCAGCAGACCCGAGCGGGGCTCTGGAAACACCATATATTTT
-,TRBV10-3,TRBJ1-4,-,CAISESAGATNEKLFF,TGTGCCATCAGTGAGTCAGCCGGGGCAACTAATGAAAAACTGTTTTTT
-,TRBV16,TRBJ1-3,-,CASSQDISGNTIYF,TGTGCCAGCAGCCAGGATATCTCTGGAAACACCATATATTTT
-,TRBV9,TRBJ1-3,TRBD1,CASSLWDRASGNTIYF,TGTGCCAGCAGCCTGTGGGACAGGGCCTCTGGAAACACCATATATTTT
-,TRBV3-1/TRBV3-2,TRBJ1-6,TRBD1,CASSQGGTVWNF,TGTGCCAGCAGCCAAGGGGGGACAGTGTGGAACTTT
-,TRBV11-3,TRBJ2-3,-,CASSPSPTDTQYF,TGTGCCAGCAGCCCATCCCCCACAGATACGCAGTATTTT
-,TRBV9,TRBJ1-2,TRBD1,CASSAPTGTATYGYTF,TGTGCCAGCAGCGCCCCAACCGGGACAGCGACTTATGGCTACACCTTC
-,TRBV5-4,TRBJ1-2,TRBD1,CASSLRTGRMSGYTF,TGTGCCAGCAGCCTCAGGACAGGGCGTATGAGTGGCTACACCTTC
-,TRBV4-1,TRBJ2-5,-,CASSQDGGETQYF,TGCGCCAGCAGCCAAGATGGGGGAGAGACCCAGTACTTC
-,TRBV21-1,TRBJ2-1,-,CASSKTTGSHNEQFF,TGTGCCAGCAGCAAAACAACAGGTAGCCACAATGAGCAGTTCTTC
-,TRBV7-7,TRBJ2-2,-,CASSLDRQDTGELFF,TGTGCCAGCAGCTTAGATCGACAAGACACCGGGGAGCTGTTTTTT
-,TRBV3-1/TRBV3-2,TRBJ2-7,-,CASSAVAAIAYEQYF,TGTGCCAGCAGCGCCGTAGCGGCCATTGCTTACGAGCAGTACTTC
-,TRBV28,TRBJ2-1,-,CASSLGSGQFF,TGTGCCAGCAGTTTAGGAAGCGGGCAGTTCTTC
few,TRBV28,TRBJ2-2,-,CASSFPDRKAGELFF,TGTGCCAGCAGTTTCCCCGACAGGAAGGCCGGGGAGCTGTTTTTT
-,TRBV7-2,TRBJ2-1,-,CASSPYSYNEQFF,TGTGCCAGCAGCCCTTACTCCTACAATGAGCAGTTCTTC
-,TRBV5-5,TRBJ2-2,TRBD1,CASSRGQGHTGELFF,TGTGCCAGCAGCCGTGGACAGGGTCACACCGGGGAGCTGTTTTTT
-,TRBV18,TRBJ1-5,-,CASSPQQGGGNQPQHF,TGTGCCAGCTCACCACAACAGGGTGGAGGCAATCAGCCCCAGCATTTT
-,TRBV5-6,TRBJ1-5,-,CASNRGGYGNQPQHF,TGTGCCAGCAACCGGGGAGGATACGGCAATCAGCCCCAGCATTTT
-,TRBV19,TRBJ1-1,TRBD1,CASSILGQARTNTEAFF,TGTGCCAGTAGTATCTTAGGACAGGCCCGTACGAACACTGAAGCTTTCTTT
-,TRBV6-2/TRBV6-3,TRBJ2-7,-,CASSRDGEIYEQYF,TGTGCCAGCAGCCGGGACGGCGAGATCTACGAGCAGTACTTC
-,TRBV19,TRBJ1-2,-,CASSPQGNYGYTF,TGTGCCAGTAGCCCACAAGGGAACTATGGCTACACCTTC
-,TRBV7-3,TRBJ2-1,TRBD2,CASSPQSGRLDEQFF,TGTGCCAGCAGCCCCCAGAGCGGGAGACTCGATGAGCAGTTCTTC
-,TRBV9,TRBJ1-3,-,CASSGDSGNTIYF,TGTGCCAGCAGCGGGGACTCTGGAAACACCATATATTTT
-,TRBV11-1,TRBJ2-1,-,CASSPGAISSYNEQFF,TGTGCCAGCAGCCCTGGGGCCATTTCTTCCTACAATGAGCAGTTCTTC
-,TRBV28,TRBJ2-7,TRBD1,CASSEDRVSYEQYF,TGTGCCAGCAGTGAGGACAGGGTTTCCTACGAGCAGTACTTC
-,TRBV7-9,TRBJ1-4,TRBD1,CASSAGQGARGEKLFF,TGTGCCAGCAGCGCGGGACAGGGGGCCAGGGGTGAAAAACTGTTTTTT
-,TRBV27,TRBJ2-7,-,CASSLSISYEQYF,TGTGCCAGCAGTTTATCGATATCCTACGAGCAGTACTTC
-,TRBV7-8,TRBJ1-5,-,CASSLARVSNQPQHF,TGTGCCAGCAGCTTAGCCCGGGTTAGCAATCAGCCCCAGCATTTT
-,TRBV7-2,TRBJ1-2,TRBD1,CASSLTRQGGYTF,TGTGCCAGCAGCCTAACAAGACAGGGTGGCTACACCTTC
once,TRBV11-2,TRBJ2-7,TRBD1,CASSHDRVQYF,TGTGCCAGCAGCCACGACAGGGTACAGTACTTC
once,TRBV25-1,TRBJ2-3,-,CASSAAGGDTQYF,TGTGCCAGCAGTGCCGCCGGGGGAGATACGCAGTATTTT
-,TRBV5-6,TRBJ1-1,-,CASSFTGTNTEAFF,TGTGCCAGCAGCTTCACAGGGACCAACACTGAAGCTTTCTTT